The text below deals with one T cell receptor (delta chain). The antigen is unknown. A read error is likely here: a far larger clone is one base away. V shed 4 bases and J 0 bases; nucleotides not matched to a gene: 12. There are 17 residues in the CDR3. Germline assignment: CDR1 GEAIGNYY and CDR2 EKD. These data belong to a study of gammadelta T cells in human blood. The study's findings and limits: Right after birth, innate γδ T cells reportedly expanded polyclonally after microbial exposure.

TCRdb fed the RT-PCR reads into CATT to redo clone calling. The top ten hold roughly 32% of the sample, which has some 660 delta-chain clones, roughly 65% seen once. This TCR was recovered from a human donor. The material sequenced was Vgamma9Vdelta2 gamma-delta T cells from adult blood. The rearrangement joins TRDV2 to TRDJ1, with 8 bases fitting TRDD3. The CDR3 loop reads CACDIRGDIADTDKLIF. DNA for the CDR3: TGTGCCTGTGATATACGGGGGGATATCGCGGACACCGATAAACTCATCTTT.